The 3 T cell receptor beta chains reported below all come from one sample, sequenced in a study of CD8 T cells in Susac syndrome. A quantity of 0.5 to 1 ug RNA underwent reverse transcription using random hexamers. TCRdb used MiXCR to reprocess the immunoSEQ multiplex PCR reads, holding one entry per CDR3 protein. The top ten clones hold around 0.15% of a sample with under 150,000 distinct CDR3 sequences, roughly 94% of them seen once. The source material was CD4+ T cells from PBMCs. The receptors were gathered from a human donor with Susac syndrome.

V and J are TRBV9 and TRBJ2-3, with no clear D. Germline V gives CDR1 SGDLS, CDR2 YYNGEE. The V end was cut by 0 bases, the J end by 4 bases, with 9 bases between. CDR3 length: 14 amino acids. As DNA, the CDR3 is TGTGCCAGCAGCGTAGAGAACAGACCAGATACGCAGTATTTT. Translated, it gives CASSVENRPDTQYF.

This clonotype has just one count. The rearrangement links TRBV7-9 to TRBJ2-1; a weak D match, TRBD2 (6 bases). V was shortened by 5 bases and J by 4 bases, with 15 bases between the two germline ends. Germline V gene lookup returns CDR1 SEHNR and CDR2 FQNEAQ (reference sequence). The CDR3 runs to 15 residues. The CDR3 loop is CASSHRGRQYNEQFF. Here the CDR3 DNA reads TGTGCCAGCAGCCATCGGGGGAGACAGTACAATGAGCAGTTCTTC.

The chain joins TRBV4-1 to TRBJ2-1; 7 bases fit TRBD1. J was trimmed by 2 bases and V by 1 base; bases with no gene match: 2. Germline V gene lookup returns CDR1 MGHRA and CDR2 YSYEKL. The CDR3 extends over 15 amino acids. The CDR3 region has the DNA TGCGCCAGCAGCCAAGGAGGGACAGCCTACAATGAGCAGTTCTTC. Protein: CASSQGGTAYNEQFF.